Listed here are 20 T cell receptor beta chains from one sample, sequenced in a study of T cells in Graves' hyperthyroidism and ophthalmopathy (dated by TCRdb to the late 2010s). The library was prepared using multiplex PCR. Reads for this sample came from an Illumina HiSeq 2000. The TCR beta CDR3 regions were amplified from RNA transcripts. The TCR CDR3 was subjected to a first round of RT-PCR using the HTBI primer set and the Qiagen OneStep RT-PCR kit. TCRdb took the public reads, trimmed them with fastp at Q25, ran MiXCR for clone calling and kept in-frame beta chains. Rows merge per CDR3 protein into single entries with the most common DNA and genes. This sample holds 340,000 or so distinct CDR3 sequences; roughly 18% were observed only once. The top ten clonotypes cover under 55% of the sample. Specimen: blood. The source is a woman between 50 and 59 years old with Graves' hyperthyroidism.

This clonotype was counted ten times or more. The chain recombines TRBV2 with TRBJ2-7; D remains ambiguous. The length of the CDR3 is 12 residues. The germline V gene encodes CDR1 SNHLY and CDR2 FYNNEI. V lost 4 bases and J 2 bases, leaving 6 bases between the germline ends. The CDR3 nucleotides read TGTGCCAGCAGTGGGATAGCCTACGAGCAGTACTTC. Its translation is CASSGIAYEQYF.

J is TRBJ2-7 and V is TRBV7-9; unclear D gene. Germline-derived CDR1 and CDR2 are SEHNR and FQNEAQ (reference sequence). CDR3 length: 16 residues. Trimming took 5 bases from V and 0 from J, leaving 17 bases between them. The CDR3 DNA sequence: TGTGCCAGCAGCGCCACCCAAGGTCGTAGCTCCTACGAGCAGTACTTC. Translation gives CASSATQGRSSYEQYF. Combining the CDR3 with reference TRBV7-9 and TRBJ2-7 gives the whole variable domain DTGVSQNPRHKITKRGQNVTFRCDPISEHNRLYWYRQTLGQGPEFLTYFQNEAQLEKSRLLSDRFSAERPKGSFSTLEIQRTEQGDSAMYLCASSATQGRSSYEQYFGPGTRLTVT.

A few counts support this clonotype. The chain recombines TRBV7-9 with TRBJ2-1; 7 bases line up with TRBD2. The CDR3 extends over 13 amino acids. Germline CDR1 and CDR2: SEHNR and FQNEAQ (reference sequence). V lost 6 bases and J lost 10; bases outside the gene matches: 9. CDR3: CASRSRAGLEQFF. Written as DNA, the CDR3 is TGTGCCAGCAGAAGTAGAGCGGGGTTGGAGCAGTTCTTC.

This clonotype turned up a few times. The V call is TRBV7-9, the J call TRBJ2-5; D is unclear. The germline V and J ends were trimmed by 3 bases and 5 bases, with 13 bases remaining between them. Germline CDR1 reads SEHNR; CDR2 reads FQNEAQ (reference sequence). The CDR3 runs 14 residues. CDR3 nucleotides: TGTGCCAGCAGCTTGGACCCAACAAGGGAGACCCAGTACTTC. Translated, it gives CASSLDPTRETQYF.

This chain links TRBV30 with TRBJ2-5; 9 nucleotides agree with TRBD2. The germline V gene encodes CDR1 GTSNPN and CDR2 SVGIG (reference sequence). Trimming removed 0 bases from V and 0 bases from J; junction bases left unmatched: 2. This CDR3 is 15 amino acids long. The CDR3 coding sequence is TGTGCCTGGAGTGTAGGCGGGGGGGACCAAGAGACCCAGTACTTC. Amino acid sequence: CAWSVGGGDQETQYF.

V gene TRBV6-5 combines with J gene TRBJ1-3; D not certain. The CDR3 is 15 residues long. Germline V gene lookup returns CDR1 MNHEY and CDR2 SVGAGI. The germline V and J ends were trimmed by 0 bases and 1 base, with 7 bases remaining between them. CDR3 amino acids: CASSYSPKSGNTIYF. The CDR3 DNA reads TGTGCCAGCAGTTACTCGCCGAAATCTGGAAACACCATATATTTT.

This chain connects TRBV29-1 to TRBJ1-1; 8 positions match TRBD1. The CDR3 is made up of 12 amino acids. Germline V gene lookup returns CDR1 SQVTM and CDR2 ANQGSEA. J lost 7 bases, V lost 5 bases, and 6 bases had no gene match. CDR3 loop: CSVRQGADEAFF. As DNA, the CDR3 is TGCAGCGTTCGCCAGGGGGCTGATGAAGCTTTCTTT. The full variable domain, in which reference TRBV29-1 and TRBJ1-1 provide the parts outside the CDR3, is SAVISQKPSRDICQRGTSLTIQCQVDSQVTMMFWYRQQPGQSLTLIATANQGSEATYESGFVIDKFPISRPNLTFSTLTVSNMSPEDSSIYLCSVRQGADEAFFGQGTRLTVV.

This clonotype has a count of ten or more. This chain joins TRBV27 and TRBJ1-3, with D unresolved. The V gene lost 0 bases and the J gene lost 1 base, with 7 bases spanning the gap. The CDR3 is 15 residues long. The germline V gene has CDR1 MNHEY and CDR2 SMNVEV (reference sequence). The CDR3 sequence is CASSLSWTSGNTIYF. In nucleotides, the CDR3 is TGTGCCAGCAGTTTATCGTGGACGTCTGGAAACACCATATATTTT.

This clonotype was counted a few times. This chain links TRBV7-8 with TRBJ2-2; perhaps TRBD2 as D (5 bases). V shed 1 base and J shed 5 bases, with 8 bases lying between them. Germline values: CDR1 SGHVS, CDR2 FQNEAQ. The CDR3 extends over 14 amino acids. CDR3 sequence: CASSLGERTGELFF. The CDR3 DNA reads TGTGCCAGCAGCTTAGGGGAGCGAACCGGGGAGCTGTTTTTT.

To note about this clonotype: A much bigger clone sits one base away, suggesting this may be a read error. The V call is TRBV7-9, the J call TRBJ2-1; 10 nucleotides align to TRBD2. The CDR3 extends over 14 amino acids. Germline CDR1 and CDR2: SEHNR and FQNEAQ (reference sequence). The DNA for the CDR3 is TGTGCCAGCAGTTCAAGCGGGAGGGTCAATGACCAGTTCTTC. This codes for CASSSSGRVNDQFF.

The sample holds many counts of this clonotype. The genes are TRBV11-2 and TRBJ1-6; D gene unclear. Germline values: CDR1 SGHAT, CDR2 FQNNGV. The V and J ends lost 2 bases and 3 bases respectively, with 11 bases between them. The CDR3 spans 16 residues. The CDR3 DNA sequence: TGTGCCAGCAGCTTAAGCAGTTCGCTCTATAATTCACCCCTCCACTTT. Protein sequence: CASSLSSSLYNSPLHF.

This clonotype has at least ten counts. This chain uses TRBV6-1 with TRBJ2-7; possibly TRBD1 or TRBD2 for D (6 bases each). Trimming removed 2 bases from V and 5 bases from J, with 10 bases in between. Per the germline V gene, CDR1 is MNHNS and CDR2 is SASEGT. This CDR3 is built from 13 residues. Written as DNA, the CDR3 is TGTGCCAGCAGTGAATTCGGGGGCAACGAGCAGTACTTC. As protein: CASSEFGGNEQYF.

This clonotype was detected only a few times. The gene calls are TRBV6-1 and TRBJ2-7, with D tentatively TRBD2 (5 bases). CDR3 length: 12 amino acids. V shed 5 bases and J shed 4 bases, with 9 bases lying between them. Germline assignment: CDR1 MNHNS and CDR2 SASEGT. CDR3 protein: CASSRPGYEQYF. The CDR3 nucleotides are TGTGCCAGCAGTAGACCGGGATACGAGCAGTACTTC.

This clonotype was counted a few times. The genes are TRBV16 and TRBJ1-4; TRBD1 agrees at 9 bases. Germline-derived CDR1 and CDR2 are KGHSY and FQNENV. The ends lost 0 bases at V and 7 bases at J; junction bases unmatched: 6. CDR3 length: 16 residues. CDR3 in amino acids: CASSQSTGTGREKLFF. In DNA form, the CDR3 reads TGTGCCAGCAGCCAATCGACTGGGACAGGGCGTGAAAAACTGTTTTTT.

The chain couples TRBV3-1 to TRBJ2-7, with D perhaps matching TRBD1 (6 bases). CDR1 is LGHDT and CDR2 is YNNKEL in the germline V gene (reference sequence). Trimming removed 2 bases from V and 6 bases from J, with 14 bases in between. This CDR3 has 14 amino acids. CDR3 DNA: TGTGCCAGCAGCCAATCTGGACAGAGGGGCGAGCAGTACTTC. Translating it yields CASSQSGQRGEQYF.

This chain uses TRBV7-8 with TRBJ1-5; perhaps TRBD1 as D (6 bases). V lost 5 bases and J 0 bases, leaving 17 bases between the germline ends. This CDR3 region has 17 residues. The V gene's germline CDR1 is SGHVS and CDR2 FQNEAQ. The CDR3 protein is CASSPGEGTYSNQPQHF. Here the CDR3 DNA reads TGTGCCAGCAGCCCCGGGGAGGGGACATATAGCAATCAGCCCCAGCATTTT.

This clonotype was seen a few times. This chain joins TRBV10-3 and TRBJ2-1; possibly TRBD2 for D (6 bases). This CDR3 has 15 amino acids. The germline CDR1 and CDR2 sequences are ENHRY and SYGVKD. Trimming left V 7 bases short and J 3 bases short, with 16 bases between. The CDR3 reads CAIMGTGENYNEQFF. CDR3 sequence (DNA): TGTGCCATCATGGGCACGGGGGAAAACTACAATGAGCAGTTCTTC.

In this sample, this clonotype turned up many times. This chain connects TRBV18 to TRBJ2-1; 8 nucleotides align to TRBD1. J lost 0 bases, V lost 3 bases, and 4 bases had no gene match. The CDR3 is made up of 16 amino acids. CDR1 KGHSH and CDR2 LQKENI come from the germline V gene. The CDR3 spells CASSPRQGSSYNEQFF. CDR3 coding DNA: TGTGCCAGCTCACCGCGACAGGGGAGCTCCTACAATGAGCAGTTCTTC.

The sample holds a few counts of this clonotype. The chain combines TRBV4-1 with TRBJ2-1; 10 bases are shared with TRBD2. V lost 4 bases, J lost 0 bases, and 15 bases stayed unmatched. Germline values: CDR1 MGHRA, CDR2 YSYEKL. This CDR3 has 20 amino acids. The CDR3 region is CASSPGGASGSVNSYNEQFF. In DNA, the CDR3 is TGCGCCAGCAGCCCGGGAGGGGCTAGCGGGAGTGTAAACTCCTACAATGAGCAGTTCTTC.

There are a few counts of this clonotype. The genes are TRBV9 and TRBJ2-5, with a possible D match to TRBD1 (8 bases). Trimming pared 3 bases from V and 4 bases from J, leaving 19 bases between. CDR1 is SGDLS and CDR2 is YYNGEE in the germline V gene. CDR3 length equals 16 residues. The CDR3 bases are TGTGCCAGCAGCGGGGGGGGCAGGGGGCTTGGAGAGACCCAGTACTTC. Translated, it gives CASSGGGRGLGETQYF. The complete variable domain, with remaining parts taken from reference TRBV9 and TRBJ2-5, reads DSGVTQTPKHLITATGQRVTLRCSPRSGDLSVYWYQQSLDQGLQFLIQYYNGEERAKGNILERFSAQQFPDLHSELNLSSLELGDSALYFCASSGGGRGLGETQYFGPGTRLLVL.